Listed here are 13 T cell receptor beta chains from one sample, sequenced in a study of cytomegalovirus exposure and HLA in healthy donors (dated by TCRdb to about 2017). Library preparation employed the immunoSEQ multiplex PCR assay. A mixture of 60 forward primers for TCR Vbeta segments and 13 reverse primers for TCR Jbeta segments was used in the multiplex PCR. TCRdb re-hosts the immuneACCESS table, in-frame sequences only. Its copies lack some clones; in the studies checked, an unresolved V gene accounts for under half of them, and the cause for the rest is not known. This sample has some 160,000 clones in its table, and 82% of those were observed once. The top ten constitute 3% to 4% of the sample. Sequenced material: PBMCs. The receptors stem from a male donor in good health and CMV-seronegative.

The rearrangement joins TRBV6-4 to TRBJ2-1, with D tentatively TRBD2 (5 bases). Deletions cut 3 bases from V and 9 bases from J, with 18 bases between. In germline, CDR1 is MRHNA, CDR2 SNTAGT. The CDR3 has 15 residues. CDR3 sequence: CASSEEAGSIGEQFF. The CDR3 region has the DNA TGTGCCAGCAGTGAGGAGGCTGGGAGCATAGGTGAGCAGTTCTTC.

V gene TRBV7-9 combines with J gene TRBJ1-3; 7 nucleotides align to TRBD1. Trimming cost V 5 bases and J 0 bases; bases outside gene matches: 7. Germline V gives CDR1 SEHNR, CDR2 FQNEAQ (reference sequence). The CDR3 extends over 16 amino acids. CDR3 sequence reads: CASSTRDSHSGNTIYF. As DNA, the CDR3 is TGTGCCAGCAGCACTAGGGACAGCCACTCTGGAAACACCATATATTTT.

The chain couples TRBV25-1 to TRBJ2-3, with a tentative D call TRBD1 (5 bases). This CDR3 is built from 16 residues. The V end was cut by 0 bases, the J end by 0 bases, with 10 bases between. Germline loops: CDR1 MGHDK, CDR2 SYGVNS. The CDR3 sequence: CASSEYRAGSTDTQYF. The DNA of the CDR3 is TGTGCCAGCAGTGAATATAGGGCAGGGAGCACAGATACGCAGTATTTT.

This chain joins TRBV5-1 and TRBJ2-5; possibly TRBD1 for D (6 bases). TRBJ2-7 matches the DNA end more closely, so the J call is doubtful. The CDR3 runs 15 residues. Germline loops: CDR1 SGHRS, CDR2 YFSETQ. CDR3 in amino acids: CASSLAGQYSYEQYF. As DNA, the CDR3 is TGCGCCAGCAGCTTGGCTGGACAGTACTCCTACGAGCAGTACTTC.

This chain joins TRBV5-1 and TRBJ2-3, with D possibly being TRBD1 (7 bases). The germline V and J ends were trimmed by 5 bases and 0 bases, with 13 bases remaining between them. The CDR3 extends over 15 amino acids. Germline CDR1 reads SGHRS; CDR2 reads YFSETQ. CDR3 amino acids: CASRRGTASTDTQYF. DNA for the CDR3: TGCGCCAGCAGACGGGGGACAGCAAGCACAGATACGCAGTATTTT.

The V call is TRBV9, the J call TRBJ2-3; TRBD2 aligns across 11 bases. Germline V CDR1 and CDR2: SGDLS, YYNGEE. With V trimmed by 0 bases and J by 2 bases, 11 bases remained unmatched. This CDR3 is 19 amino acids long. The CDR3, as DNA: TGTGCCAGCAGCGTAGCCCATTCCCTTAGCGGGGGGGCCACAGATACGCAGTATTTT. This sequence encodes CASSVAHSLSGGATDTQYF.

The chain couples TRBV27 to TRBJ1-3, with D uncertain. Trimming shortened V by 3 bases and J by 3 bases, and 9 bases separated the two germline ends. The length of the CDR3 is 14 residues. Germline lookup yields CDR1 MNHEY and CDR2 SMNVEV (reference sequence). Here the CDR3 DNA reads TGTGCCAGCAGTTTGCAACAATATGGAAACACCATATATTTT. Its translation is CASSLQQYGNTIYF.

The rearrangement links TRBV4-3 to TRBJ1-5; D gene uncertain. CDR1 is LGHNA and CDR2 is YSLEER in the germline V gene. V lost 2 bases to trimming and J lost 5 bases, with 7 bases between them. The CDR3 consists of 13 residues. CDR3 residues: CASSQLRDQPQHF. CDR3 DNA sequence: TGCGCCAGCAGCCAATTAAGAGATCAGCCCCAGCATTTT.

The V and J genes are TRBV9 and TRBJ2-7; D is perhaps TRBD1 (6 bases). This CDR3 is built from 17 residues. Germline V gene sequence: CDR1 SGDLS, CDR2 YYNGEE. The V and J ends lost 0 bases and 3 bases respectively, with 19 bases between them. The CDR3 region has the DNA TGTGCCAGCAGCGTAGTGGGCGTAGGGACACTAAACTACGAGCAGTACTTC. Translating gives CASSVVGVGTLNYEQYF.

The CDR3 DNA sequence: TGTGCCAGCAGCCCGGGCGGGGGGGGATCAGATACGCAGTATTTT. This gives the protein CASSPGGGGSDTQYF. The chain carries TRBV9 and TRBJ2-3; 9 nucleotides agree with TRBD2. Per the germline V gene, CDR1 is SGDLS and CDR2 is YYNGEE. This CDR3 contains 15 residues. The V gene end was trimmed by 4 bases and the J gene end by 4 bases; junction bases not matched to a gene: 7.

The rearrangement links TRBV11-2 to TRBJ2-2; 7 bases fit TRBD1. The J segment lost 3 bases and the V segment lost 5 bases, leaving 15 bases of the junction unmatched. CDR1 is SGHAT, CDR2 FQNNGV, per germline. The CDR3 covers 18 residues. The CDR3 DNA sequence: TGTGCCAGCAGCCCGAACGCCGGGACAGTTATTTACACCGGGGAGCTGTTTTTT. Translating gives CASSPNAGTVIYTGELFF.

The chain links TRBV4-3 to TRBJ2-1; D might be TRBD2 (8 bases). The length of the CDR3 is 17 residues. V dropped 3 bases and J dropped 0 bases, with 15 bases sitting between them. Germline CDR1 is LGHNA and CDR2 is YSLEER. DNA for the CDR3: TGCGCCAGCAGCCATCGGGACAGCGGGAGCTCCTACAATGAGCAGTTCTTC. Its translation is CASSHRDSGSSYNEQFF.

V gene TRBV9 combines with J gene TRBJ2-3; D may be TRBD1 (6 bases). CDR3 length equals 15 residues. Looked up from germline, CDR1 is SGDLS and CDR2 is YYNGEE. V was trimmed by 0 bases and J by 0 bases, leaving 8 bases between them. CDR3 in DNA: TGTGCCAGCAGCGTAGAGGGGGTAAGCACAGATACGCAGTATTTT. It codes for CASSVEGVSTDTQYF.